This T cell receptor beta chain was documented in a study of T cell repertoires in cytomegalovirus infection (dated by TCRdb to about 2019). For the wider study: Alongside well-studied HLA-B-restricted epitopes, the peptide stimulations were aimed at recently identified HLA-C-restricted CMV epitopes, whose presentation resists viral immunomodulation. Donor HLA type was relevant to the analysis, as public TCR beta signatures indicated carriage of CMV infection together with the matching HLA type. The full study reports these points: In the ex vivo response, HLA-C-restricted CMV-specific TCR beta clonotypes were dominant, and in two of eight donors the single most frequent clonotype came from this HLA-C-restricted group. In both this cohort and an independent approximately 350-donor cohort, the cumulative frequency of public TCR beta family members distinguished carriers of CMV infection plus the relevant HLA type.

Sequencing relied on an Illumina HiSeq 1500. TCRdb trimmed the raw reads at Q25, called clones with MiXCR and kept productive beta chains. Every entry covers one CDR3 protein and lists the most common genes and DNA from its rows. Counted in this sample were approximately 990,000 distinct CDR3 sequences; 30% to 40% of them appeared once. The ten largest account for over 10% of the sample. This clonotype has only a few counts. Which antigen it targets is not known. Base qualities are not at hand, and no much larger clone is one base apart. The junction carries 25 bases between V and J, which are trimmed by 5 bases and 1 base respectively. The CDR3 holds 19 amino acids from the cysteine to the phenylalanine. Only the CDR3 DNA is retained, 57 bases long and in frame from the first base. CDR1 and CDR2 are read off the germline V gene as SGHRS and YFSETQ. Per the publication, the treatment or condition label means: in vitro stimulation with specific CMV peptide epitopes to enrich CMV-specific T cells.

The chain is encoded by TRBV5-1 joined to TRBJ2-1, with TRBD2 as a weak D call on 6 bases. The source is a human donor in good health (CMV status not recorded). Some clones in this sample may be carry-over from other donors' samples. Material: cultured CD8+ T cells from PBMCs, obtained from culture after CMV antigen stimulation. The nucleotides are TGCGCCAGCAGTTTGCCGGGGGAGTCCGTGGCCTTATCCTACAATGAGCAGTTCTTC. Translation gives CASSLPGESVALSYNEQFF.